Here is one T cell receptor beta chain with its context. Its antigen is unknown. No base quality values were provided; no much bigger clone lies one nucleotide off. One to two pinch biopsies were taken from the rectum for research during colonoscopy. Ulcerative colitis patients had received no immunosuppressive medication before the diagnostic colonoscopy. Before DNA isolation, rectal biopsies were subjected to proteinase K digestion. The Wizard kit (Promega) was used to extract genomic DNA from the blood and intestinal samples. Through the immunoSEQ TRB Survey service, multiplex V and J primers were used to amplify rearranged CDR3 beta regions from genomic DNA. To keep depth equal across samples, survey-level sequencing depth of up to 500,000 reads per sample was applied. Libraries were purified and pooled, and sequencing was performed on Illumina technology. Per the original workflow: immunoSEQ online tools were used for productive clonality, sample overlap, pairwise scatters, CDR3 beta length, V/D/J gene usage and productiveness. Calculated diversity was the number of unique rearrangements divided by total templates times 100; Shannon and Simpson indices were also computed. Z-score normalized data were analyzed by principal component analysis with the R prcomp function and the ggbiplot package. Morisita's index was used to quantify blood-rectal clonal overlap within each subject. The table comes from immuneACCESS by way of TCRdb, which keeps in-frame sequences with V and J called. Part of the clones is missing from these tables; in studies checked, under half for an unresolved V gene and the rest for unknown reasons. V and J calls and clone size are given by that table; D and trimming were obtained from the DNA. This sample lists 30,000 to 40,000 clones; about 81% were detected once. The top ten constitute approximately 1% of the sample.

This sample was taken from a study of pediatric ulcerative colitis (dated by TCRdb to the late 2010s). Context from the whole study: Several ulcerative colitis patients had pancolitis and two had left-sided colitis, with histology consistent with ulcerative colitis in all. From under ten newly diagnosed, treatment-naive pediatric ulcerative colitis patients and four non-IBD control children, paired blood and rectal samples were collected. By Pediatric Ulcerative Colitis Activity Index, a couple of patients had mild disease, several had moderate disease and three had acute severe colitis. What the work shows at the level of the full study, not this receptor alone: Repertoires were derived from total lymphocyte DNA, so rare subsets such as regulatory T cells may have patterns not reflected. Features of the rectal repertoire distinguished controls, mild-moderate colitis patients and acute severe colitis patients, and in acute severe colitis, rectal diversity was reduced because of clonal expansions. Two rectal CDR3 clonotypes were detected in all ulcerative colitis patients and were not detected in any of the controls. Autologous blood-rectal clonal overlap was significantly higher in ulcerative colitis patients than in controls, suggesting increased T cell trafficking to inflamed tissue. Rectal pinch biopsies may have included blood-derived T cells, especially in patients with overt colitis. Only a few individuals were included in the healthy control group, which was small. A couple of patients' blood samples yielded substantially fewer templates for technical reasons and were excluded from blood-rectal overlap analysis.

There are 14 amino acids in the CDR3, from cysteine to phenylalanine inclusive. Only the CDR3 DNA is retained, 42 bases long and in frame from the first base. V is shortened by 2 bases, J by 1 base, and the region joining them spans 9 bases. In the germline V gene (reference sequence), CDR1 corresponds to MNHEY and CDR2 to SMNVEV. This clonotype originated in a boy younger than 18 with mild ulcerative colitis. Specimen: gut tissue. The receptor chain draws on TRBV27 and TRBJ2-7, with TRBD1 as a weak D call on 6 bases. Here the CDR3 is given as CASSLSTGSYEQYF. The DNA sequence is TGTGCCAGCAGTTTAAGTACAGGGTCCTACGAGCAGTACTTC.